The 17 T cell receptor delta chains presented below share a single source sample, sequenced in a study of γδ T cells in repeated Plasmodium falciparum infection. TCRdb re-called the multiplex PCR reads using CATT. Of around 86,000 delta-chain clones listed, over 1.3% are singletons. Vgamma9/Vdelta2+ and Vdelta2-negative gammadelta T cells were flow-sorted from PBMC for bulk sequencing. Sequenced sample: gamma-delta T cells from blood. Source of these receptors: a pool of human donors (malaria-infected and uninfected, not separated).

Worth noting for this clone: The protein held in TCRdb is that of a much larger clone and does not match this DNA's translation at residue 10, likely because of a read error; the protein shown is translated from the DNA. The J gene is TRDJ1, the V gene TRDV2; 11 nucleotides align to TRDD3. Germline matching of the DNA provided the J gene here, since TCRdb leaves it blank. J lost 5 bases, V lost 3 bases, and 22 bases had no gene match. The CDR3 totals 20 residues. Germline V lookup: CDR1 GEAIGNYY, CDR2 EKD. The CDR3 here is CACDGGATRAGGYKVDKLIF. CDR3 DNA sequence: TGTGCCTGTGACGGGGGCGCCACTCGTGCTGGGGGATACAAAGTTGATAAACTCATCTTT.

Concerning this clone: The TCRdb protein, from a much larger clone, departs from this DNA's translation at residue 6, likely by read error; the protein shown derives from the DNA. The chain employs TRDV2 and TRDJ1; D perhaps matches TRDD3 (5 bases). As TCRdb names no J gene, one was assigned here on the basis of a DNA match to germline. CDR1 GEAIGNYY and CDR2 EKD come from the germline V gene. The CDR3 sequence is 21 residues long. The germline V and J ends were trimmed by 3 bases and 8 bases, with 39 bases remaining between them. The CDR3, as DNA: TGTGCCTGTGACGCAATCCTCGACGTACTGGATTCGTCAAAGCAGGGGACCAAACTCATCTTT. Protein: CACDAILDVLDSSKQGTKLIF.

This clone turned up a few times. The chain joins TRDV1 to TRDJ1, with TRDD3 identical over 7 bases. The J gene, absent from TCRdb, was called here by matching the DNA to germline. Per the germline V gene, CDR1 is TSWWSYY and CDR2 is QGS. This CDR3 is built from 18 residues. The ends lost 2 bases at V and 1 base at J; junction bases unmatched: 13. The CDR3 nucleotides read TGTGCTCTTGGGGAAATTGCCAACTGGGGAACCCTCACCGATAAACTCATCTTT. Protein product: CALGEIANWGTLTDKLIF.

Only a few counts were recorded for this clone. A read error is likely here: a far larger clone is one base away. This sample includes further DNA sequences coding for the same CDR3. The V gene is TRDV2; the J gene was not called; TRDD3, the table's D call, was not compared with the DNA. This CDR3 has 16 amino acids. Germline assignment: CDR1 GEAIGNYY and CDR2 EKD. CDR3 region: CACDVWGIGWADKLIF. The CDR3 DNA follows: TGTGCCTGTGACGTCTGGGGGATAGGGTGGGCCGATAAACTCATCTTC.

This clone appeared a few times. Translating this DNA gives a protein that differs at residue 18 from the TCRdb one, which belongs to a much larger clone; a read error is likely, and the protein shown is this translation. This chain joins TRDV1 and TRDJ1, with 8 positions matching TRDD3. Germline matching of the DNA provided the J gene here, since TCRdb leaves it blank. CDR3 length equals 23 residues. The ends lost 2 bases at V and 5 bases at J; junction bases unmatched: 31. The germline V gene has CDR1 TSWWSYY and CDR2 QGS. The CDR3 nucleotides are TGTGCTCTTGGGGAAAAGGTCCTACGTGCGTTTGAGTTCTGGGGATACTGTGCAGATAAACTCATCTTT. Amino acid sequence: CALGEKVLRAFEFWGYCADKLIF.

This clone was seen ten or more times. Within the sample, other DNA sequences also encode this same CDR3. This chain connects TRDV2 to TRDJ2; D unclear. Per germline, CDR1 GEAIGNYY and CDR2 EKD. This CDR3 comprises 17 residues. Trimming removed 0 bases at V and 2 bases at J, with 15 bases between. The DNA for the CDR3 is TGTGCCTGTGACACCGTAGTTGCCAGACCATTGACAGCACAACTCTTCTTT. As protein: CACDTVVARPLTAQLFF.

In this sample, this clone turned up a few times. The protein in TCRdb stems from a much larger clone and differs at residue 8 from this DNA's translation, likely a read error; here the protein is translated from the DNA. The CDR3, as DNA: TGTGCCTTCCTAGGCCTTCCTGCGTCTTGGGGGATCTTGACAGCACAACTCTTCTTT. This codes for CAFLGLPASWGILTAQLFF. The chain couples TRDV3 to TRDJ2; possibly TRDD3 for D (8 bases). The J gene comes from matching the DNA to germline here; TCRdb lacks it. CDR1 is TVYSNPD, CDR2 GDNSRS, per germline (reference sequence). The CDR3 sequence is 19 residues long. With 3 bases removed from V and 2 bases from J, the gap between germline ends came to 28 bases.

This clone was seen a handful of times. TCRdb pairs this DNA with a much larger clone's protein that differs at residue 15, likely a read error; the protein shown was translated from the DNA. This sequence joins TRDV2 and TRDJ1; 7 nucleotides agree with TRDD3. TCRdb is silent on the J gene; assignment here came from matching the DNA to germline. Germline V gene data show CDR1 as GEAIGNYY and CDR2 as EKD. This CDR3 contains 19 residues. The chain's CDR3 is CACDTVGLGAHSYTEKLIF. The CDR3 DNA reads TGTGCCTGTGACACCGTAGGGCTGGGGGCACATTCTTACACCGAAAAACTCATCTTT.

This clone turned up a few times. A far more abundant clone sits one base away, making this likely a read error. The same CDR3 also results from other DNA sequences found in this sample. The rearrangement links TRDV2 to TRDJ2, with TRDD3 matching over 8 bases. The CDR3 sequence is 16 residues long. Germline CDR1 and CDR2: GEAIGNYY and EKD. CDR3 loop: CACDTLGAGRTAQLFF. The CDR3, as DNA: TGTGCCTGTGACACACTGGGGGCAGGGAGGACAGCACAGCTCTTCTTT.

Details on this clone: TCRdb pairs this DNA with a much larger clone's protein that differs at residue 14, likely a read error; the protein shown was translated from the DNA. The chain recombines TRDV1 with TRDJ1; 8 nucleotides align to TRDD3. Because TCRdb records no J gene, it was assigned here through a match of the DNA to germline. V trimming: 6 bases; J trimming: 3 bases; junction bases outside the gene matches: 21. The CDR3 is 19 amino acids. Germline CDR1 and CDR2: TSWWSYY and QGS. CDR3 region: CALGKTGYYWGSYADKLIF. The CDR3 coding sequence is TGTGCTCTTGGAAAGACCGGGTACTACTGGGGGTCGTACGCCGATAAACTCATCTTT.

Details on this clone: The likely explanation is a read error, given a far larger clone one base away. The identical CDR3 is also encoded by other nucleotide sequences in the sample. The chain is built from TRDV2 and TRDJ1, with D possibly being TRDD3 (6 bases). The germline gives CDR1 GEAIGNYY, CDR2 EKD. CDR3 length: 16 residues. CDR3 in amino acids: CACDTGDPDYTDKLIF. CDR3 DNA: TGTGCCTGTGACACCGGGGATCCCGATTACACCGATAAGCTCATCTTT.

For this clone: The TCRdb record carries a much larger clone's protein, which differs from this DNA's translation at residue 9; a read error is the likely cause, and the protein listed here is the DNA translation. The J gene is TRDJ3, the V gene TRDV2; tentatively, D is TRDD3 (5 bases). No J gene was available from TCRdb, and it was assigned here by a germline match of the DNA. Trimming pared 1 base from V and 2 bases from J, leaving 11 bases between. Germline lookup yields CDR1 GEAIGNYY and CDR2 EKD. The CDR3 consists of 17 residues. The CDR3 DNA sequence: TGTGCCTGTGACACAGGGGAGAGCCCCTGGGACACCCGACAGATGTTTTTC. Translating it yields CACDTGESPWDTRQMFF.

This clone was counted many times. The TCRdb protein, from a much larger clone, departs from this DNA's translation at residue 19, likely by read error; the protein shown derives from the DNA. This chain connects TRDV1 to TRDJ1, with 8 bases lining up with TRDD3. The J gene is absent in TCRdb and was assigned here via DNA matching to germline. Germline assignment: CDR1 TSWWSYY and CDR2 QGS. The CDR3 covers 22 residues. The CDR3 nucleotides are TGTGCTCTTGGGGAAGGTCTCTACCGTACTGGGGGTCACCTCCCCTACACCGATAGACTCATCTTT. It codes for CALGEGLYRTGGHLPYTDRLIF.

This clone was found a few times. This sequence is one base from a far larger clone and is likely a read error. Other DNA sequences of this sample code for an identical CDR3. The rearrangement joins TRDV1 to TRDJ1; 9 nucleotides align to TRDD3. TCRdb gives no J gene; it was assigned here by matching the DNA to germline. The CDR3 is 21 residues long. Germline values: CDR1 TSWWSYY, CDR2 QGS. The CDR3 is CALGGRLHLLLGEKYTDKLIF. In DNA form, the CDR3 reads TGTGCTCTTGGGGGACGCCTCCACCTGTTACTGGGGGAAAAATACACTGATAAACTCATCTTT.

A few counts support this clone. TCRdb pairs this DNA with a much larger clone's protein that differs at residue 29, likely a read error; the protein shown was translated from the DNA. V gene assignment gives TRDV1, but the J gene was left uncalled; the table gives TRDD3 as D, unverified against the DNA. This CDR3 has 30 amino acids. In germline, CDR1 is TSWWSYY, CDR2 QGS. CDR3 in amino acids: CALGELGTRRIRSTTGGGYSGPLFTDKLTF. The DNA of the CDR3 is TGTGCTCTTGGGGAACTAGGGACCAGGAGAATAAGGTCTACAACAGGTGGGGGATATTCTGGCCCTCTATTTACCGATAAACTCACCTTT.

Regarding this clone: The protein held in TCRdb is that of a much larger clone and does not match this DNA's translation at residue 5, likely because of a read error; the protein shown is translated from the DNA. The chain has TRDV2 and TRDJ1; TRDD3 might be the D (6 bases). Germline CDR1 is GEAIGNYY and CDR2 is EKD. CDR3 size: 18 residues. Trimming left V 3 bases short and J 0 bases short, with 22 bases between. DNA for the CDR3: TGTGCCTGTGACGCCGGGACGTCTGGGGAATCGTACACCGATAAACTCATCTTT. Protein sequence: CACDAGTSGESYTDKLIF.

This clone was found a few times. TCRdb's protein, taken from a much larger clone, differs from this DNA's translation at residue 9, likely owing to a read error; the protein displayed comes from the DNA. DNA of the CDR3: TGTGCTCTTGGGGTTAACCACTGGGAGATAGGCACCGATAAACTCATCTTT. It codes for CALGVNHWEIGTDKLIF. V gene TRDV1 combines with J gene TRDJ1, with a tentative D call TRDD3 (6 bases). V was shortened by 4 bases and J by 1 base, with 19 bases between the two germline ends. The CDR3 is 17 residues long. Germline V lookup: CDR1 TSWWSYY, CDR2 QGS.